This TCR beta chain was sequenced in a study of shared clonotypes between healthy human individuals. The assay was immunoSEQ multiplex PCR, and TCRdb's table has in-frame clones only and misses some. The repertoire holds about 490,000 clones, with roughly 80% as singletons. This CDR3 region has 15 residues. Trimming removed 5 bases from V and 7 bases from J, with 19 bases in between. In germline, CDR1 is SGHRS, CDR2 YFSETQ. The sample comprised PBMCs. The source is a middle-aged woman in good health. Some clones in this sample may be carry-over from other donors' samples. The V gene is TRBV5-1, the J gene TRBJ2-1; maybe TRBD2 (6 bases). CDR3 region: CASRKGAGRVNEQFF. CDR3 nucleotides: TGCGCCAGCAGGAAAGGGGCGGGAAGGGTGAATGAGCAGTTCTTC.